The 21 T cell receptor beta chains below were found in one sample sequenced in a study of CD8 T cells in ankylosing spondylitis. TCRdb re-called the 5' RACE reads through MiXCR, storing one row per CDR3 protein. This sample has hundreds of thousands of distinct CDR3 sequences, with roughly 20% found just once. Sequencing was performed on blood, either unsorted or a sorted T cell fraction (not recorded which). The origin of the receptors is a male donor with ankylosing spondylitis or in good health (not recorded which).

This clonotype was observed a few times. The V call is TRBV20-1, the J call TRBJ2-1; 11 bases fit TRBD1. J gave up 6 bases and V 3 bases, and 4 bases lay outside the gene matches. Germline V CDR1 and CDR2: DFQATT, SNEGSKA (reference sequence). The CDR3 contains 14 residues. CDR3: CSARGQGVGNEQFF. The CDR3 DNA is TGCAGTGCTAGGGGACAGGGGGTAGGCAATGAGCAGTTCTTC.

The rearrangement joins TRBV23-1 to TRBJ2-1, with 8 bases aligning to TRBD2. TRBV23-1 is marked as an open reading frame, function uncertain. J was trimmed by 8 bases and V by 1 base; bases with no gene match: 7. The CDR3 has 15 residues. CDR3 sequence reads: CASSQFTSGADEQFF. CDR3 sequence (DNA): TGCGCCAGCAGTCAATTCACTAGCGGAGCGGATGAGCAGTTCTTC.

The chain combines TRBV6-1 with TRBJ2-5; 8 nucleotides line up with TRBD2. V lost 4 bases, J lost 4 bases, and 5 bases stayed unmatched. The germline gives CDR1 MNHNS, CDR2 SASEGT. The CDR3 runs 14 residues. CDR3 in DNA: TGTGCCAGCAGTGGGGGACTAGTTAGAGAGACCCAGTACTTC. This codes for CASSGGLVRETQYF.

This clonotype showed up just a few times. The chain employs TRBV20-1 and TRBJ1-3; D gene uncertain. CDR3 length: 11 residues. CDR1 is DFQATT and CDR2 is SNEGSKA in the germline V gene (reference sequence). V was pared by 4 bases and J by 4 bases, with 5 bases between. This CDR3 is CSAITGNTIYF. The CDR3, as DNA: TGCAGTGCTATAACGGGAAACACCATATATTTT.

This clonotype was seen only a few times. This chain uses TRBV10-3 with TRBJ2-1; tentatively, D is TRBD2 (6 bases). V lost 10 bases, J lost 8 bases, and 15 bases lay in between. The CDR3 spans 12 residues. Germline assignment: CDR1 ENHRY and CDR2 SYGVKD. DNA of the CDR3: TGTGCCACCCTAGCGACACAGGATGAGCAGTTCTTC. As protein: CATLATQDEQFF.

The rearrangement joins TRBV6-1 to TRBJ2-3; 9 bases match TRBD2. Trimming cost V 1 base and J 6 bases; bases outside gene matches: 5. The CDR3 has 15 amino acids. Looked up from germline, CDR1 is MNHNS and CDR2 is SASEGT. CDR3 in DNA: TGTGCCAGCAGTGAAGGAAGCGGGGGGCAGGATACGCAGTATTTT. Protein sequence: CASSEGSGGQDTQYF.

V gene TRBV7-9 combines with J gene TRBJ2-3; no clear D gene. CDR1 is SEHNR, CDR2 FQNEAQ, per germline (reference sequence). CDR3 size: 12 residues. The V end lost 7 bases, the J end lost 3 bases, and 8 bases lay between the germline ends. The CDR3 bases are TGTGCCAGCACCCCCGGAACAGATACGCAGTATTTT. Amino acids: CASTPGTDTQYF.

This chain joins TRBV7-3 and TRBJ2-2; TRBD1 agrees at 8 bases. The CDR3 has 13 residues. J gave up 7 bases and V 5 bases, and 3 bases lay outside the gene matches. Germline values: CDR1 SGHTA, CDR2 FQGTGA. Here the CDR3 reads CASSPDRDGELFF. The CDR3 bases are TGTGCCAGCAGCCCGGACAGGGACGGGGAGCTGTTTTTT.

This clonotype was seen repeatedly, ten times or more. This chain uses TRBV6-2 or TRBV6-3 with TRBJ2-5, with D perhaps TRBD2 (6 bases). This CDR3 has 16 residues. V gave up 2 bases and J gave up 1 base, with 14 bases separating them. Germline-derived CDR1 and CDR2 are MNHEY and SVGEGT. Written as DNA, the CDR3 is TGTGCCAGCAGTTACGAACCGGGGGAGATCCAAGAGACCCAGTACTTC. It yields the protein CASSYEPGEIQETQYF.

The chain links TRBV5-5 to TRBJ2-7; no firm D call. The V and J ends lost 2 bases and 0 bases respectively, with 6 bases between them. CDR1 is SGHKS and CDR2 is YYEKEE in the germline V gene (reference sequence). This CDR3 contains 13 residues. DNA for the CDR3: TGTGCCAGCAGCTTAAGAAACTCCTACGAGCAGTACGTC. It specifies CASSLRNSYEQYV.

The chain carries TRBV20-1 and TRBJ2-3; possible D gene TRBD2, 6 bases. Trimming cost V 1 base and J 3 bases, with 11 bases left between them. Per the germline V gene, CDR1 is DFQATT and CDR2 is SNEGSKA (reference sequence). CDR3 size: 14 residues. Written as DNA, the CDR3 is TGCAGTGCTAGAGTCTATGGGGGGACAGATACGCAGTATTTT. This encodes CSARVYGGTDTQYF.

This clonotype was counted only a few times. The rearrangement joins TRBV9 to TRBJ2-1; 15 nucleotides align to TRBD2. The junction had 9 bases not matched to a gene; V was cut back by 7 bases and J by 7 bases. CDR1 is SGDLS, CDR2 YYNGEE, per germline. This CDR3 comprises 16 residues. The DNA of the CDR3 is TGTGCCAGCTGTCGGACTAGCGGGGGGGTAGATAATGAGCAGTTCTTC. Protein sequence: CASCRTSGGVDNEQFF. Using reference TRBV9 and TRBJ2-1 for the parts outside the CDR3, the full variable domain is DSGVTQTPKHLITATGQRVTLRCSPRSGDLSVYWYQQSLDQGLQFLIQYYNGEERAKGNILERFSAQQFPDLHSELNLSSLELGDSALYFCASCRTSGGVDNEQFFGPGTRLTVL.

Comments on this clonotype: The junction departs from germline at one end; a sequencing error may be responsible. The chain employs TRBV10-3 and TRBJ2-6; 7 bases line up with TRBD1. The CDR3 spans 13 residues. CDR1 ENHRY and CDR2 SYGVKD come from the germline V gene. CDR3 amino acids: CALRGSGANVLTF. The CDR3 DNA sequence: TGTGCCCTCAGGGGGTCTGGGGCCAACGTCCTGACTTTC.

The rearrangement links TRBV12-3 or TRBV12-4 to TRBJ2-3; 7 nucleotides align to TRBD1. CDR3 length equals 12 residues. The J segment lost 7 bases and the V segment lost 5 bases, leaving 3 bases of the junction unmatched. CDR3 in amino acids: CASSQTGNTQYF. For the CDR3, the DNA is TGTGCCAGCAGTCAGACAGGGAATACGCAGTATTTT.

This clonotype has more than one count but fewer than ten. The rearrangement links TRBV7-2 to TRBJ2-7; D is ambiguous. The CDR3 has 16 amino acids. With 1 base removed from V and 0 bases from J, the gap between germline ends came to 13 bases. Per the germline V gene, CDR1 is SGHTA and CDR2 is FQGNSA. The CDR3 nucleotides are TGTGCCAGCAGCTTAGACGCTAACTCCCCCTCCTACGAGCAGTACGTC. Its protein is CASSLDANSPSYEQYV.

This clonotype was observed many times. The gene calls are TRBV15 and TRBJ1-2; 9 nucleotides align to TRBD1. The ends lost 4 bases at V and 8 bases at J; junction bases unmatched: 8. Germline-derived CDR1 and CDR2 are LNHNV and YYDKDF (reference sequence). This CDR3 comprises 14 residues. CDR3: CATSTRGQGEGYTF. In DNA, the CDR3 is TGTGCCACCAGCACGCGGGGACAGGGAGAGGGCTACACCTTC.

CDR3 nucleotide sequence: TGTGCCAGCAGCTTAGTGGCCCAGGGGTTCTACACCTTC. Its protein is CASSLVAQGFYTF. This chain joins TRBV7-9 and TRBJ1-2, with D possibly being TRBD1 (6 bases). The CDR3 consists of 13 residues. The V and J ends lost 1 base and 10 bases respectively, with 13 bases between them. Germline V CDR1 and CDR2: SEHNR, FQNEAQ (reference sequence). The whole variable domain, remainder taken from reference TRBV7-9 and TRBJ1-2, is DTGVSQNPRHKITKRGQNVTFRCDPISEHNRLYWYRQTLGQGPEFLTYFQNEAQLEKSRLLSDRFSAERPKGSFSTLEIQRTEQGDSAMYLCASSLVAQGFYTFGSGTRLTVV.

J is TRBJ2-1 and V is TRBV12-3 or TRBV12-4; 7 bases are shared with TRBD2. V lost 4 bases to trimming and J lost 1 base; unmatched junction nucleotides: 7. This CDR3 region has 16 residues. CDR3 loop: CASSSGRDGSYNEQFF. Here the CDR3 DNA reads TGTGCCAGCAGTTCGGGGAGGGACGGGTCCTACAATGAGCAGTTCTTC.

The J gene is TRBJ2-1, the V gene TRBV5-1; TRBD1 might be the D (5 bases). V lost 6 bases and J 6 bases, leaving 13 bases between the germline ends. The CDR3 is 13 amino acids. Germline CDR1 and CDR2: SGHRS and YFSETQ. CDR3 sequence (DNA): TGCGCCAGCACTTGGGGCGCGATCAATGAGCAGTTCTTC. This translates into CASTWGAINEQFF. Together with reference TRBV5-1 and TRBJ2-1, the CDR3 gives the full variable domain: KAGVTQTPRYLIKTRGQQVTLSCSPISGHRSVSWYQQTPGQGLQFLFEYFSETQRNKGNFPGRFSGRQFSNSRSEMNVSTLELGDSALYLCASTWGAINEQFFGPGTRLTVL.

Only a few counts were recorded for this clonotype. The chain uses TRBV28 and TRBJ2-1, with 11 bases fitting TRBD1. Trimming cost V 4 bases and J 7 bases; bases outside gene matches: 9. Germline CDR1 and CDR2: MDHEN and SYDVKM. The CDR3 consists of 16 residues. The CDR3 DNA reads TGTGCCAGCAGTTCTTGGACAGGGGGCACTAGGAATGAGCAGTTCTTC. This encodes CASSSWTGGTRNEQFF.

The chain has TRBV20-1 and TRBJ2-5; the D gene is possibly TRBD1 (5 bases). Trimming shortened V by 4 bases and J by 5 bases, and 14 bases separated the two germline ends. The CDR3 totals 13 residues. Germline-derived CDR1 and CDR2 are DFQATT and SNEGSKA (reference sequence). This chain's CDR3 is CSANGHSGETQYF. CDR3 nucleotides: TGCAGTGCTAACGGACACTCAGGGGAGACCCAGTACTTC.